The 16 T cell receptor beta chains in this list originate from one sample, sequenced in a study of cytomegalovirus exposure and HLA in healthy donors. Primers for the PCR totalled 60 Vbeta and 13 Jbeta. Data came from immunoSEQ multiplex PCR; TCRdb stores just in-frame clones and leaves some out. Of about 170,000 clones detected, around 80% appear once; the ten largest clones hold 4.5%. The source material was PBMCs. The receptors come from a woman between 45 and 65 years old in good health and CMV-seropositive.

This sequence joins TRBV19 and TRBJ1-2; D is possibly TRBD1 (5 bases). The CDR3 loop spans 15 amino acids. Trimming pared 6 bases from V and 7 bases from J, leaving 21 bases between. Per germline, CDR1 LNHDA and CDR2 SQIVND (reference sequence). CDR3 in amino acids: CASRDGVQGLGGYTF. The CDR3 DNA reads as TGTGCCAGTAGAGATGGAGTCCAGGGCCTAGGTGGCTACACCTTC. Full variable domain (outside the CDR3, taken from reference TRBV19 and TRBJ1-2): DGGITQSPKYLFRKEGQNVTLSCEQNLNHDAMYWYRQDPGQGLRLIYYSQIVNDFQKGDIAEGYSVSREKKESFPLTVTSAQKNPTAFYLCASRDGVQGLGGYTFGSGTRLTVV.

V and J are TRBV30 and TRBJ1-6, with D possibly TRBD1 on 6 matching bases. The V end was cut by 4 bases, the J end by 11 bases, with 15 bases between. The CDR3 has 13 residues. Germline-derived CDR1 and CDR2 are GTSNPN and SVGIG (reference sequence). CDR3: CAWTKQGVAPLHF. CDR3 coding DNA: TGTGCCTGGACAAAACAGGGTGTGGCACCCCTCCACTTT.

This chain uses TRBV7-2 with TRBJ2-5; D possibly corresponds to TRBD2 (6 bases). Per the germline V gene, CDR1 is SGHTA and CDR2 is FQGNSA. This CDR3 has 14 amino acids. The V and J ends lost 5 bases and 5 bases respectively, with 15 bases between them. The CDR3 loop reads CASSPPPGVETQYF. CDR3 nucleotide sequence: TGTGCCAGCAGCCCCCCCCCGGGGGTGGAGACCCAGTACTTC.

The chain joins TRBV4-1 to TRBJ2-7, with D unclear. From germline, CDR1 is MGHRA and CDR2 YSYEKL. V shed 3 bases and J shed 4 bases, with 13 bases lying between them. The CDR3 totals 14 residues. CDR3 loop: CASSHLSGTYEQYF. CDR3 in DNA: TGCGCCAGCAGCCACCTCTCGGGTACATACGAGCAGTACTTC.

This clone was seen a single time. The chain employs TRBV1 and TRBJ2-1; whether TRBD2, the table's D call, matches the DNA was not checked. TRBV1 constitutes a pseudogene. The CDR3 extends over 20 amino acids. CDR3 amino acids: CTSSQEEGLAGIFRGPEQFF. The CDR3 DNA reads as TGCACCAGCAGCCAAGAAGAAGGACTAGCGGGTATATTCCGGGGGCCGGAGCAGTTCTTC.

With regard to this clone: Other DNA sequences within the sample encode an identical CDR3. This chain uses TRBV4-3 with TRBJ1-6, with D perhaps matching TRBD1 (6 bases). Trimming removed 0 bases at V and 6 bases at J, with 21 bases between. The CDR3 totals 19 residues. Germline V lookup: CDR1 LGHNA, CDR2 YSLEER. The CDR3 nucleotides are TGCGCCAGCAGCCAAGATCAATTGCCGTTACAGGGAAGTAATTCACCCCTCCACTTT. Amino acid sequence: CASSQDQLPLQGSNSPLHF.

This clone has just one count. The chain links TRBV19 to TRBJ1-2; D is ambiguous. V was pared by 2 bases and J by 5 bases, with 12 bases between. The CDR3 spans 14 residues. Per germline, CDR1 LNHDA and CDR2 SQIVND (reference sequence). The CDR3 is CASSITESGYGYTF. The CDR3 nucleotides are TGTGCCAGTAGTATAACCGAGTCGGGATATGGCTACACCTTC.

This clone was counted a single time. The sample carries other DNA sequences with the same CDR3. The V call is TRBV4-1, the J call TRBJ1-3; no reliable D call. Trimming stripped 1 base from V and 0 bases from J, with 7 bases between. From germline, CDR1 is MGHRA and CDR2 YSYEKL. The CDR3 is 15 amino acids. CDR3 sequence (DNA): TGCGCCAGCAGCCAAGCCGGGAGCTCTGGAAACACCATATATTTT. Protein sequence: CASSQAGSSGNTIYF.

The V and J genes are TRBV29-1 and TRBJ1-4; TRBD1 matches 9 bases. The CDR3 runs 19 residues. The germline V gene encodes CDR1 SQVTM and CDR2 ANQGSEA. The J segment lost 1 base and the V segment lost 4 bases, leaving 16 bases of the junction unmatched. The CDR3 sequence: CSVVPHTGGRTRTNEKLFF. The CDR3 coding sequence is TGCAGCGTTGTCCCCCACACAGGGGGCAGGACTAGAACTAATGAAAAACTGTTTTTT.

This clone showed up just a few times. This sequence joins TRBV19 and TRBJ2-1, with D tentatively TRBD2 (6 bases). Per the germline V gene, CDR1 is LNHDA and CDR2 is SQIVND (reference sequence). There are 13 residues in the CDR3. Between the trimmed V and J ends, which lost 3 bases and 9 bases, there was a span of 12 bases. The CDR3 bases are TGTGCCAGTAGTATTTATCGGGGGAGTGAGCAGTTCTTC. It specifies CASSIYRGSEQFF.

As DNA, the CDR3 is TGTGCCAGCAGCTCGGACCGGGACAGCTACTACGAGCAGTACTTC. Amino acid sequence: CASSSDRDSYYEQYF. This chain joins TRBV7-9 and TRBJ2-5, with 7 positions matching TRBD1. The better agreement between TRBJ2-7 and the DNA end casts doubt on the J call. Germline CDR1 SEHNR, CDR2 FQNEAQ (reference sequence). This CDR3 contains 15 residues.

CDR3 coding DNA: TGCGCCAGCAGCTTGGGACTAGCGGGAGGGCAAGAGACCCAGTACTTC. It encodes CASSLGLAGGQETQYF. The rearrangement joins TRBV5-1 to TRBJ2-5; TRBD2 agrees at 14 bases. The CDR3 has 16 residues. Germline V gives CDR1 SGHRS, CDR2 YFSETQ. Losses at the gene ends were 0 bases for V and 2 bases for J; bases not matched to a gene: 0.

V gene TRBV19 combines with J gene TRBJ2-6; unclear D gene. Germline CDR1 LNHDA, CDR2 SQIVND (reference sequence). The CDR3 is made up of 15 amino acids. V lost 5 bases and J 0 bases, leaving 8 bases between the germline ends. The CDR3 reads CASSYRSSGANVLTF. The CDR3 nucleotides read TGTGCCAGTAGTTATCGGTCCTCTGGGGCCAACGTCCTGACTTTC.

This clone was seen more than once but under ten times. This rearrangement joins TRBV7-8 to TRBJ2-7, with a tentative D call TRBD1 (6 bases). CDR1 is SGHVS and CDR2 is FQNEAQ in the germline V gene. Trimming took off 3 bases at V and 0 bases at J, with 12 bases between the two ends. This CDR3 region has 15 residues. This CDR3 reads CASSFRTDSSYEQYF. DNA for the CDR3: TGTGCCAGCAGCTTTCGGACGGACAGCTCCTACGAGCAGTACTTC.

The rearrangement links TRBV4-1 to TRBJ2-2; 11 bases match TRBD1. Trimming cost V 6 bases and J 7 bases; bases outside gene matches: 13. The CDR3 length is 17 residues. The germline V gene encodes CDR1 MGHRA and CDR2 YSYEKL. CDR3 nucleotide sequence: TGCGCCAGCAGTCCCGATCCAGGGACAGGGGGGATCGGGGAGCTGTTTTTT. Amino acids: CASSPDPGTGGIGELFF.

The genes are TRBV27 and TRBJ2-1; the match to TRBD1 covers 8 bases. This CDR3 is 14 amino acids long. V dropped 2 bases and J dropped 6; count of bases not matched to a gene: 3. The V gene's germline CDR1 is MNHEY and CDR2 SMNVEV (reference sequence). The CDR3 nucleotides are TGTGCCAGCAGTTTAAGACAGGGGCCCAATGAGCAGTTCTTC. As protein: CASSLRQGPNEQFF.